This T cell receptor beta chain was recorded in a study of T cells after yellow fever vaccination. Study-level findings and limits: Once the booster was given, most primary-vaccination clones reappeared, at around 95% for CD4 and over 70% for CD8.

V gave up 3 bases and J gave up 4 bases, with 13 bases separating them. The CDR3 runs to 15 residues. TCRdb re-called the 5' RACE reads through MiXCR, storing one row per CDR3 protein. The sample lists 200,000 to 300,000 distinct CDR3 sequences, around 3.5% occurring once. The sample holds many counts of this clonotype. The antigen is undetermined. This clonotype was sampled from a man between 18 and 29 years old who received the YFV17D yellow fever vaccine. The sample consisted of PBMCs, taken 15 days after the yellow fever booster vaccination. The rearrangement joins TRBV12-3 or TRBV12-4 to TRBJ1-5, with D perhaps matching TRBD1 (5 bases). The CDR3 sequence: CASSFTSDRNQPQHF. The DNA for the CDR3 is TGTGCCAGCAGTTTTACTTCTGACAGAAATCAGCCCCAGCATTTT.